Listed here are 20 T cell receptor beta chains from one sample, sequenced in a study of ipilimumab plus nivolumab after autologous stem cell transplantation. Some clones are missing from TCRdb's copy, which holds only in-frame ones; the method was immunoSEQ multiplex PCR. The repertoire holds some 45,000 clones, with approximately 91% as singletons. Sequenced material: PBMCs, taken in a trial of ipilimumab plus nivolumab as post-transplant consolidation. The receptors originated from a male donor with multiple myeloma.

The chain recombines TRBV5-6 with TRBJ2-1; D is possibly TRBD2 (6 bases). Trimming pared 0 bases from V and 4 bases from J, leaving 14 bases between. CDR1 and CDR2 from the germline V gene are SGHDT and YYEEEE. The CDR3 is 16 residues long. CDR3: CASSLDTGRSYNEQFF. CDR3 sequence (DNA): TGTGCCAGCAGCTTGGACACGGGGAGGTCTTACAATGAGCAGTTCTTC.

The chain joins TRBV18 to TRBJ2-5; tentatively, D is TRBD1 (5 bases). The V end was cut by 4 bases, the J end by 2 bases, with 17 bases between. This CDR3 contains 16 residues. Germline assignment: CDR1 KGHSH and CDR2 LQKENI. In DNA, the CDR3 is TGTGCCAGCTCACAAAGTAGGCCAACAGGTCAAGAGACCCAGTACTTC. Translation gives CASSQSRPTGQETQYF.

The chain joins TRBV2 to TRBJ2-3, with 11 bases aligning to TRBD1. The CDR3 is 17 amino acids. The V and J ends lost 2 bases and 4 bases, in that order; junction bases with no gene match: 8. CDR1 SNHLY and CDR2 FYNNEI come from the germline V gene. The chain's CDR3 is CASSEWGTGGRADTQYF. CDR3 in DNA: TGTGCCAGCAGTGAATGGGGGACAGGGGGAAGGGCAGATACGCAGTATTTT. The complete variable domain, with remaining parts taken from reference TRBV2 and TRBJ2-3, reads EPEVTQTPSHQVTQMGQEVILRCVPISNHLYFYWYRQILGQKVEFLVSFYNNEISEKSEIFDDQFSVERPDGSNFTLKIRSTKLEDSAMYFCASSEWGTGGRADTQYFGPGTRLTVL.

The V gene is TRBV19, the J gene TRBJ2-2; TRBD2 matches 11 bases. V lost 3 bases, J lost 7 bases, and 13 bases stayed unmatched. The germline V gene has CDR1 LNHDA and CDR2 SQIVND (reference sequence). The CDR3 contains 18 residues. The CDR3 loop is CASSIEDSGRAYGGELFF. DNA for the CDR3: TGTGCCAGTAGTATCGAGGATAGCGGGAGGGCCTATGGCGGGGAGCTGTTTTTT.

The DNA of the CDR3 is TGCAGTGCTAGCTACGAGACCCAGTACTTC. Its protein product is CSASYETQYF. J is TRBJ2-5 and V is TRBV20-1; unclear D gene. V lost 3 bases and J 5 bases, leaving 4 bases between the germline ends. This CDR3 comprises 10 residues. Germline V lookup: CDR1 DFQATT, CDR2 SNEGSKA (reference sequence).

This clone has only one observation. The V gene is TRBV5-6, the J gene TRBJ1-2; no clear D gene. Germline CDR1 SGHDT, CDR2 YYEEEE. CDR3 length: 15 residues. Trimming left V 1 base short and J 2 bases short, with 12 bases between. The CDR3 sequence is CASSLYSFINYGYTF. The CDR3 nucleotides read TGTGCCAGCAGCTTGTATAGTTTCATAAACTATGGCTACACCTTC.

This clone was recorded a few times. CDR3 region: CASSLSTGAPGGLFF. The CDR3 nucleotides are TGTGCCAGCAGTTTATCGACAGGGGCCCCCGGGGGACTGTTTTTT. This chain connects TRBV27 to TRBJ1-4; 8 positions match TRBD1. Germline trimming cut 0 bases from V and 13 bases from J; bases unmatched to any gene: 10. The CDR3 extends over 15 amino acids. CDR1 MNHEY and CDR2 SMNVEV come from the germline V gene (reference sequence).

This chain uses TRBV10-3 with TRBJ1-1, with a weak D call TRBD1 (5 bases). Deletions cut 10 bases from V and 2 bases from J, with 17 bases between. This CDR3 is 14 amino acids long. CDR1 is ENHRY, CDR2 SYGVKD, per germline. CDR3 protein: CATGYGGTNTEAFF. CDR3 in DNA: TGTGCCACCGGGTATGGGGGGACCAACACTGAAGCTTTCTTT.

This chain uses TRBV27 with TRBJ2-5; D is possibly TRBD2 (5 bases). With 3 bases removed from V and 5 bases from J, the gap between germline ends came to 10 bases. Germline loops: CDR1 MNHEY, CDR2 SMNVEV (reference sequence). The CDR3 is made up of 13 amino acids. The CDR3 DNA reads TGTGCCAGCAGTTTTGGGCGCGGGGAGACCCAGTACTTC. This translates into CASSFGRGETQYF.

The chain links TRBV2 to TRBJ2-5; no reliable D call. The CDR3 has 14 amino acids. The V end lost 3 bases, the J end lost 5 bases, and 13 bases lay between the germline ends. The germline V gene has CDR1 SNHLY and CDR2 FYNNEI. The CDR3 sequence is CASSDGRMRETQYF. CDR3 sequence (DNA): TGTGCCAGCAGTGACGGACGGATGCGGGAGACCCAGTACTTC.

The chain joins TRBV19 to TRBJ1-6; 8 positions agree with TRBD1. The V gene end was trimmed by 4 bases and the J gene end by 0 bases; junction bases not matched to a gene: 2. There are 16 residues in the CDR3. The V gene's germline CDR1 is LNHDA and CDR2 SQIVND (reference sequence). The CDR3 region has the DNA TGTGCCAGTAGTACTGGACAGGGCTCCTATAATTCACCCCTCCACTTT. As protein: CASSTGQGSYNSPLHF.

V and J are TRBV19 and TRBJ1-2; TRBD1 is a possible D gene (5 bases). Germline CDR1 and CDR2: LNHDA and SQIVND (reference sequence). The CDR3 loop spans 14 amino acids. Trimming removed 3 bases at V and 5 bases at J, with 13 bases between. CDR3 nucleotides: TGTGCCAGTAGTATGTACTTTGGGGGTTATGGCTACACCTTC. It translates to CASSMYFGGYGYTF.

The chain has TRBV5-6 and TRBJ1-2; possible D gene TRBD1, 6 bases. The CDR3 is 12 residues long. The germline V gene has CDR1 SGHDT and CDR2 YYEEEE. Trimming cost V 4 bases and J 10 bases, with 14 bases left between them. Here the CDR3 reads CASSPTGVDYTF. DNA of the CDR3: TGTGCCAGCAGCCCGACAGGAGTTGACTACACCTTC.

The V gene is TRBV29-1, the J gene TRBJ2-5, with D unresolved. The CDR3 covers 12 residues. Looked up from germline, CDR1 is SQVTM and CDR2 is ANQGSEA. The ends were cut back, 7 bases at V and 4 bases at J, with 13 bases in the middle. The CDR3 DNA sequence: TGCAGCGGTCGCGGTGTTGGAGAGACCCAGTACTTC. Translating it yields CSGRGVGETQYF. Together with reference TRBV29-1 and TRBJ2-5, the CDR3 gives the full variable domain: SAVISQKPSRDICQRGTSLTIQCQVDSQVTMMFWYRQQPGQSLTLIATANQGSEATYESGFVIDKFPISRPNLTFSTLTVSNMSPEDSSIYLCSGRGVGETQYFGPGTRLLVL.

As concerns this clone: At one end, the junction sequence differs from germline, possibly due to a read error. The chain couples TRBV4-2 to TRBJ1-1, with no clear D. This CDR3 contains 15 residues. Germline assignment: CDR1 LGHNA and CDR2 YNFKEQ. The CDR3: CASSQALATQRLRVF. CDR3 nucleotides: TGTGCCAGCAGCCAAGCCCTAGCGACGCAGAGGCTTAGGGTCTTT.

This clone was recorded only once. V is TRBV21-1 and J is TRBJ2-7; no check of the table's D call, TRBD1, against the DNA was made. TRBV21-1 is a recognized pseudogene. The CDR3 extends over 21 amino acids. The CDR3 sequence: CASSNPLEIDRVWPEDYEQYF. The DNA of the CDR3 is TGTGCCAGCAGCAACCCACTAGAGATCGACAGGGTATGGCCCGAAGACTACGAGCAGTACTTC.

The genes are TRBV5-8 and TRBJ1-1, with 12 bases aligning to TRBD1. Germline V CDR1 and CDR2: SGHTS, YDEGEE. The CDR3 spans 14 residues. Losses at the gene ends were 3 bases for V and 4 bases for J; bases not matched to a gene: 1. The CDR3: CASSWGQGATEAFF. The DNA of the CDR3 is TGTGCCAGCAGCTGGGGACAGGGGGCCACTGAAGCTTTCTTT.

The V call is TRBV14, the J call TRBJ1-2; D ambiguous. Trimming left V 1 base short and J 5 bases short, with 5 bases between. Germline loops: CDR1 SGHDN, CDR2 FVKESK. This CDR3 region has 12 residues. The CDR3: CASSQGAYGYTF. The CDR3 DNA is TGTGCCAGCAGCCAAGGGGCGTATGGCTACACCTTC.

This chain links TRBV7-9 with TRBJ1-5, with D hard to call. Germline CDR1 and CDR2: SEHNR and FQNEAQ (reference sequence). V was shortened by 6 bases and J by 6 bases, with 12 bases between the two germline ends. This CDR3 has 13 amino acids. The CDR3 region is CASRRGEGQPQHF. CDR3 DNA sequence: TGTGCCAGCAGGAGAGGAGAGGGTCAGCCCCAGCATTTT.

The CDR3 is CAIRQGANLGETQYF. In DNA, the CDR3 is TGTGCCATTCGACAGGGGGCGAACTTAGGAGAGACCCAGTACTTC. V is TRBV10-3 and J is TRBJ2-5, with 10 bases aligning to TRBD1. The trim removed 9 bases at V and 4 bases at J, leaving 11 bases unmatched. The length of the CDR3 is 15 residues. The V gene's germline CDR1 is ENHRY and CDR2 SYGVKD.